This T cell receptor (beta chain) was sequenced for a study of technical replicates of blood from several donors. The assay was immunoSEQ multiplex PCR, and TCRdb's table has in-frame clones only and misses some. The table shows tens of thousands of clones, with around 86% occurring only once. The germline gives CDR1 SNHLY, CDR2 FYNNEI. The CDR3 length is 15 residues. Losses at the gene ends were 7 bases for V and 7 bases for J; bases not matched to a gene: 14. This sequence joins TRBV2 and TRBJ1-1, with TRBD1 matching over 8 bases. The sequence came from a human donor in good health. Some clones in this sample may be carry-over from other donors' samples. The sequencing input was PBMCs. In DNA form, the CDR3 reads TGTGCCAGCACCTTTGGGGGACAGGCAGCCCTTGAAGCTTTCTTT. Translation: CASTFGGQAALEAFF.